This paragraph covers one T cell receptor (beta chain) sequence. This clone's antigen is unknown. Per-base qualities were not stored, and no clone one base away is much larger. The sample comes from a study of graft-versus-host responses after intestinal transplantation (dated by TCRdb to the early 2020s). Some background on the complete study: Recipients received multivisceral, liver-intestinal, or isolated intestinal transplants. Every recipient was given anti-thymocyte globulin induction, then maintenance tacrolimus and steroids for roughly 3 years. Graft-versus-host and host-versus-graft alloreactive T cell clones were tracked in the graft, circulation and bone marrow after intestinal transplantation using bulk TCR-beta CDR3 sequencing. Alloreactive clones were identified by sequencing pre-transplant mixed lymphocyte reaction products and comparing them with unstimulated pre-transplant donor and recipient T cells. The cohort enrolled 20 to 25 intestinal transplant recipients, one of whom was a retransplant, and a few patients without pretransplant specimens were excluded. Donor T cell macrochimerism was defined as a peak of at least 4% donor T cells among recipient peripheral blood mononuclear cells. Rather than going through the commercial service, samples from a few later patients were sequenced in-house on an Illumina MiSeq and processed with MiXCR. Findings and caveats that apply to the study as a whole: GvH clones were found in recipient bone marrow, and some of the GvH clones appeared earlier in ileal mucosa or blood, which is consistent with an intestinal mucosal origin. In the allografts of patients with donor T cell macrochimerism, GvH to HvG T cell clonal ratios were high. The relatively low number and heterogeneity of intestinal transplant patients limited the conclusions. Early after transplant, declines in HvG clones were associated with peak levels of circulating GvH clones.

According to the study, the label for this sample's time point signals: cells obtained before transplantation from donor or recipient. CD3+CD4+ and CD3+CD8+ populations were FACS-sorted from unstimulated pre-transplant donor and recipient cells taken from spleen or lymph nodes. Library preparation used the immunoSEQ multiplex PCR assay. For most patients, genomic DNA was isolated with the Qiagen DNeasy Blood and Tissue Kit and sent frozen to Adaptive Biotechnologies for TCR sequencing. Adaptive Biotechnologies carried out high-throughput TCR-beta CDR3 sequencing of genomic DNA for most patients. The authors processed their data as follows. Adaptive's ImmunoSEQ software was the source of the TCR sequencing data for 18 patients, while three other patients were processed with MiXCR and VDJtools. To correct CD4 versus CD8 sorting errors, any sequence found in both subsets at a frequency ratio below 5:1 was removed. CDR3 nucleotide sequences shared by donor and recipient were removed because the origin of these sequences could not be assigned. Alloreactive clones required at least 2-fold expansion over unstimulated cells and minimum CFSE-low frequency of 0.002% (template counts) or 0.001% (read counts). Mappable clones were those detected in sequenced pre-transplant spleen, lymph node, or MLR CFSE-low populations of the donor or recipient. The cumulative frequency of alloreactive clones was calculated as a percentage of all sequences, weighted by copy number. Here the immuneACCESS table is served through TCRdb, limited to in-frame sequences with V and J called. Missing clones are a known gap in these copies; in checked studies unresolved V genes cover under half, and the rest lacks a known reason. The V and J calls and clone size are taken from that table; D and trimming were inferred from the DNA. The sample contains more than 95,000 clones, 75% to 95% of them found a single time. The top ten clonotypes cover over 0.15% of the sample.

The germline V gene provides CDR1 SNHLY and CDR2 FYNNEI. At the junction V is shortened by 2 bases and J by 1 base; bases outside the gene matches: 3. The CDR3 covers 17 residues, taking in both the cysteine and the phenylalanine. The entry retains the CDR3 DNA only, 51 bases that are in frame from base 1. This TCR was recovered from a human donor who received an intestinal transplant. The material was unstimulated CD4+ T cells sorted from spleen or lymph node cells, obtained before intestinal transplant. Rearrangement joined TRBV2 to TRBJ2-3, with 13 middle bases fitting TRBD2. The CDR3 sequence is CASSETSGGGGTDTQYF. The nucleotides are TGTGCCAGCAGTGAAACTAGCGGGGGGGGTGGCACAGATACGCAGTATTTT.